The source of this T cell receptor beta chain is a study of CD8 T cells in Susac syndrome. As for the study in general: Among the sequenced Susac syndrome patients, six had active disease while 8 or 9 were in remission.

Susac syndrome patients met recently defined diagnostic criteria for definite or probable disease. Comments on this clonotype: Its specificity is unknown.

V lost 3 bases and J lost 2, with 19 bases in between. Per germline, CDR1 MNHEY and CDR2 SMNVEV (reference sequence). This CDR3 has 17 residues. Study-level findings and limits: Peak Susac CD8+ clonal expansion was seen in TEMRA cells and active patients. The total CD8+ repertoires yielded 15 to 20 Susac-specific public clones and the CD8+ TEMRA repertoires yielded roughly 5.

RNA amounts of roughly 0.45 to 1 ug underwent reverse transcription with random hexamers. TCRdb processed the immunoSEQ multiplex PCR reads anew with MiXCR; each CDR3 protein has one entry. The table includes under 85,000 distinct CDR3 sequences, under 95% detected once. The chain joins TRBV27 to TRBJ2-5; weak D call: TRBD2 (5 bases). The sample comprised CD8+ T cells from PBMCs. This TCR came from a human donor with Susac syndrome. The CDR3 sequence: CASSFINPGLTQETQYF. The CDR3 coding sequence is TGTGCCAGCAGTTTTATTAACCCCGGACTGACTCAAGAGACCCAGTACTTC.